This note documents a single TCR beta chain sequence. Sequenced by immunoSEQ multiplex PCR; TCRdb stores in-frame clones only, minus some. The sample lists around 250,000 clones, around 80% occurring once. The sample originates from a study of control samples from healthy donors and cancer patients. The CDR3 covers 17 residues. The ends lost 3 bases at V and 4 bases at J; junction bases unmatched: 7. Germline V CDR1 and CDR2: KGHSH, LQKENI. Sequenced sample: PBMCs. The origin of this receptor is a woman aged 55-75 years with lung cancer. The V gene is TRBV18, the J gene TRBJ2-2, with TRBD2 matching over 11 bases. CDR3 amino acids: CASSPLLAGVGTGELFF. CDR3 coding DNA: TGTGCCAGCTCACCTTTACTAGCGGGAGTCGGCACCGGGGAGCTGTTTTTT.